This T cell receptor beta chain originates from a study of spatial heterogeneity in lung cancer. TCRdb redid the calling of the 5' RACE reads with MiXCR, one entry per CDR3 protein. The sample contains some 38,000 distinct CDR3 sequences, around 7.5% of which appear only once. The time point: sample taken at primary tumor resection. The donor population consisted of approximately 70 patients with untreated, early-stage non-small cell lung cancer. V gave up 5 bases and J gave up 4 bases, with 9 bases separating them. The CDR3 is 13 residues long. This clonotype occurred many times. The sample consisted of PBMCs, taken at surgery. V gene TRBV12-3 or TRBV12-4 combines with J gene TRBJ1-5; possible D gene TRBD1, 5 bases. The source of this sequence is a male donor with early-stage non-small cell lung cancer. In nucleotides, the CDR3 is TGTGCCAGCAGTCTAAGGACAAATCAGCCCCAGCATTTT. It yields the protein CASSLRTNQPQHF.